This T cell receptor (beta chain) was retrieved from a study of blood T cell repertoires in COVID-19. As for the study in general: COVID-19 samples from acute and convalescent phases originated in the United States, Italy and Spain.

The assay was immunoSEQ multiplex PCR, and TCRdb's table has in-frame clones only and misses some. Here the sample spans roughly 200,000 clones, roughly 80% being singletons. Followed over time, Seattle patients had been enrolled while infection was active. V lost 4 bases and J lost 6; bases outside the gene matches: 10. The CDR3 is 15 residues long. Germline lookup yields CDR1 SGHTS and CDR2 YDEGEE. This sequence was found in a woman aged 40-49 years with COVID-19, enrolled during active disease. The V and J genes are TRBV5-8 and TRBJ2-1; 7 bases agree with TRBD1. The sequenced sample consisted of peripheral blood. The CDR3 DNA reads as TGTGCCAGCAGCACCCGGACAGGTGGCCGCAATGAGCAGTTCTTC. It translates to CASSTRTGGRNEQFF.